The TCR beta chain under discussion was sequenced for a study of T cells in severe cutaneous drug reactions (dated by TCRdb to between 2019 and 2020). Some background on the complete study: Recruitment took place between the early 2010s and the late 2010s, drawing patients from Taiwan, Thailand and a European registry network. Enrollment was limited to patients whose SJS/TEN or DRESS diagnosis was probable or definite according to RegiSCAR criteria. The Naranjo algorithm and the ALDEN drug causality algorithm were used to assign the culprit drug. Blister fluids/cells, PBMC and other biological samples were taken from patients in the acute stage or the recovery stage. The study combined bulk TCR sequencing with single-cell sequencing, quantitative PCR validation, functional assays and transgenic mouse experiments. To build the libraries, iRepertoire multiplex PCR was used, and the authors pointed to a comparison in which iRepertoire and 5' RACE methods, with or without UMI, captured abundant clonotypes similarly.

Sequencing was performed on donors who were patients with carbamazepine-induced Stevens-Johnson syndrome or toxic epidermal necrolysis (CBZ-SJS/TEN). Next-generation sequencing was used to profile the T cell receptor repertoires of patients with drug-induced severe cutaneous adverse reactions in a search for drug-specific clonotypes. RNA was isolated either from blister cells of skin lesions or from peripheral blood mononuclear cells. For both bulk and single-cell sequencing, libraries were prepared with the iRepertoire multiplex PCR system and TCR subtype-specific primers. Multiplex PCR with primers targeting V, D and J gene regions was used to generate bulk TCR beta libraries. Roughly 95-550 ng of RNA per sample served as input for bulk TCR library preparation. An Illumina MiSeq was used to sequence bulk TCR beta amplicons. Turning to the authors' computational methods: Sample misassignments and low-quality sequencing reads were filtered out during quality control steps. CDR3 was defined as the amino acids between the V-gene Y[YFLI]C motif and the J-segment [FW]GXGT motif. The IMGT database served as the reference for assigning TRBV and TRBJ genes and CDR3 clonotypes. TRBV expression in each sample was normalized to the mean of the same gene in PBMC from 44 healthy donors. TCRdb reprocessed the reads; each CDR3 protein sequence makes one entry, and DNA is unavailable. V and J calls and clone size were set by TCRdb, not the authors. The sample table on file contains some 9,900 distinct CDR3 sequences. The leading ten clones occupy about 20% of the sample.

For this clonotype: Which antigen it targets is not known.

Overall study results and their limits: CBZ-SJS/TEN patients showed strongly increased TRBV12-4 usage, with an average of approximately 30% in blister cells and about 4.5% in PBMC. The authors noted that whether the public TCR generalizes to SJS/TEN caused by other drugs still needs further study. All seven CBZ-SJS/TEN blister samples contained a public TCRbeta CDR3 (mean around 15%), which was undetectable or scarce in tolerant-control and healthy-donor PBMC.

CDR1 is given as DFQATT and CDR2 as SNEGSKA, both from the germline V gene (reference sequence). The CDR3 covers 14 residues, taking in both the cysteine and the phenylalanine. No DNA accompanies this entry. The chain joins TRBV20-1 to TRBJ2-7; absent DNA, TCRdb's TRBD1 call cannot be checked. What was sequenced was cells from a skin blister. The sample's cell subset or site, from its label and the paper: unsorted cells from skin lesion blisters. This clonotype originated in a human donor with Stevens-Johnson syndrome, a severe cutaneous drug reaction. The CDR3 amino acid sequence is: CSASVGVGGYEQYF.